The 27 T cell receptor beta chains below come from one sample, sequenced in a study of blood T cell repertoires in COVID-19. Measured with immunoSEQ multiplex PCR; TCRdb has only the in-frame clones, and not every one. The sample consists of over 200,000 clones, roughly 85% of them appearing once. Sequencing was carried out using PBMCs or T cells enriched from blood (not recorded which). The receptors stem from a man in his thirties or forties who had recovered from COVID-19.

This clone showed up just a few times. The chain uses TRBV6-8 and TRBJ1-5, with D perhaps TRBD1 (6 bases). Germline loops: CDR1 MNHGY, CDR2 SAAAGT. V gave up 10 bases and J gave up 7 bases, with 23 bases separating them. This CDR3 comprises 15 residues. The CDR3 DNA reads as TGTGCCACTTTAAACCGGGACATTCCCTCCCAGCCCCAGCATTTT. Protein sequence: CATLNRDIPSQPQHF.

The V call is TRBV27, the J call TRBJ2-4; D is possibly TRBD1 (5 bases). The CDR3 sequence is 17 residues long. Germline CDR1 and CDR2: MNHEY and SMNVEV (reference sequence). Trimming removed 6 bases at V and 1 base at J, with 19 bases between. This chain's CDR3 is CASSPRVLSKAKNIQYF. The CDR3 DNA reads TGTGCCAGCAGCCCCAGGGTTCTTTCTAAGGCCAAAAACATTCAGTACTTC.

V and J are TRBV7-8 and TRBJ1-1; D remains ambiguous. Germline V gives CDR1 SGHVS, CDR2 FQNEAQ. The CDR3 is 13 residues long. Trimming stripped 1 base from V and 8 bases from J, with 11 bases between. The CDR3 region has the DNA TGTGCCAGCAGCTTAGGACCCACAGCAGAAGCTTTCTTT. Translating gives CASSLGPTAEAFF. The whole variable domain, remainder taken from reference TRBV7-8 and TRBJ1-1, is GAGVSQSPRYKVAKRGQDVALRCDPISGHVSLFWYQQALGQGPEFLTYFQNEAQLDKSGLPSDRFFAERPEGSVSTLKIQRTQQEDSAVYLCASSLGPTAEAFFGQGTRLTVV.

V and J are TRBV19 and TRBJ2-3, with a tentative D call TRBD1 (5 bases). Looked up from germline, CDR1 is LNHDA and CDR2 is SQIVND (reference sequence). V was pared by 5 bases and J by 0 bases, with 15 bases between. The CDR3 loop spans 16 amino acids. DNA for the CDR3: TGTGCCAGTAGTCTTGGGGTCGACAGAAGCACAGATACGCAGTATTTT. Its translation: CASSLGVDRSTDTQYF.

This chain uses TRBV7-8 with TRBJ2-1, with D unresolved. Trimming left V 4 bases short and J 3 bases short, with 10 bases between. CDR1 SGHVS and CDR2 FQNEAQ come from the germline V gene. This CDR3 is built from 14 residues. DNA for the CDR3: TGTGCCAGCAGCTACTTCCCCCACTACAATGAGCAGTTCTTC. Residues: CASSYFPHYNEQFF.

Here the CDR3 DNA reads TGTGCCAGCATCAGGGGGCAGGGTCAGCCCCAGCATTTT. Translating it yields CASIRGQGQPQHF. This chain joins TRBV6-5 and TRBJ1-5; the match to TRBD1 covers 8 bases. CDR1 and CDR2 from the germline V gene are MNHEY and SVGAGI. The CDR3 covers 13 residues. With 7 bases clipped from V and 6 bases from J, the junction kept 5 bases outside the gene matches.

The J gene is TRBJ1-3, the V gene TRBV5-1; D perhaps matches TRBD1 (5 bases). Trimming stripped 4 bases from V and 0 bases from J, with 11 bases between. CDR3 length: 15 amino acids. Germline V gives CDR1 SGHRS, CDR2 YFSETQ. For the CDR3, the DNA is TGCGCCAGCAGCGCCAGACAGCTCTCTGGAAACACCATATATTTT. Protein: CASSARQLSGNTIYF.

The chain couples TRBV4-1 to TRBJ2-2; 7 bases match TRBD2. Germline-derived CDR1 and CDR2 are MGHRA and YSYEKL. The CDR3 runs 15 residues. V shed 1 base and J 7 bases; nucleotides not matched to a gene: 6. The CDR3 sequence: CASSQGREKSGELFF. CDR3 DNA sequence: TGCGCCAGCAGCCAAGGGCGGGAGAAGAGCGGGGAGCTGTTTTTT.

This chain joins TRBV10-3 and TRBJ2-1; 9 nucleotides match TRBD1. The J segment lost 1 base and the V segment lost 6 bases, leaving 4 bases of the junction unmatched. Germline loops: CDR1 ENHRY, CDR2 SYGVKD. The CDR3 runs to 15 residues. CDR3 loop: CAIRRGQGSYNEQFF. The CDR3, as DNA: TGTGCCATCAGGAGGGGACAGGGTTCCTACAATGAGCAGTTCTTC.

The chain joins TRBV11-2 to TRBJ1-2, with D perhaps TRBD1 (6 bases). CDR1 and CDR2 (germline): SGHAT, FQNNGV. Trimming shortened V by 1 base and J by 1 base, and 16 bases separated the two germline ends. This CDR3 comprises 17 residues. CDR3 in amino acids: CASSLVAGDNINYGYTF. The CDR3 DNA follows: TGTGCCAGCAGCTTAGTGGCGGGGGACAACATTAACTATGGCTACACCTTC.

The V and J genes are TRBV9 and TRBJ1-2, with 9 bases that match TRBD1. Trimming took 0 bases from V and 6 from J; bases not matched to a gene: 3. Germline lookup yields CDR1 SGDLS and CDR2 YYNGEE. The CDR3 has 14 amino acids. The CDR3 bases are TGTGCCAGCAGCGTAGCTACAGGGGGCAATGGCTACACCTTC. The encoded protein is CASSVATGGNGYTF.

V usage is TRBV6-5 and J usage is TRBJ2-7, with D hard to call. CDR3 length equals 13 residues. CDR1 is MNHEY, CDR2 SVGAGI, per germline. V lost 7 bases to trimming and J lost 3 bases, with 13 bases between them. Written as DNA, the CDR3 is TGTGCCAGCACTTTCAGTGGAGTCTACGAGCAGTACTTC. Its translation is CASTFSGVYEQYF.

Concerning this clone: This CDR3 is also generated by other DNA sequences in the sample. The rearrangement uses TRBV3-1 (or the pseudogene TRBV3-2) and TRBJ1-1; D is uncertain. CDR1 LGHDT and CDR2 YNNKEL come from the germline V gene (reference sequence). The length of the CDR3 is 14 residues. The V end was cut by 0 bases, the J end by 2 bases, with 7 bases between. The DNA for the CDR3 is TGTGCCAGCAGCCAAGATCTACTAAACACTGAAGCTTTCTTT. Amino acid sequence: CASSQDLLNTEAFF.

The chain employs TRBV6-5 and TRBJ2-7, with TRBD1 as a possible D gene (6 bases). CDR1 MNHEY and CDR2 SVGAGI come from the germline V gene. The CDR3 has 11 residues. V was pared by 7 bases and J by 10 bases, with 14 bases between. CDR3 DNA: TGTGCCAGCACCCTAGGGGACACCCAGTACTTC. It codes for CASTLGDTQYF.

The J gene is TRBJ1-1, the V gene TRBV28; no clear D gene. Germline V gene sequence: CDR1 MDHEN, CDR2 SYDVKM. V was cut by 1 base and J by 8 bases, with 14 bases left in between. This CDR3 is 14 amino acids long. The CDR3 here is CASSLLIGPGEAFF. In nucleotides, the CDR3 is TGTGCCAGCAGTTTATTAATAGGGCCGGGAGAAGCTTTCTTT.

The V and J genes are TRBV11-2 and TRBJ2-7; a possible D gene is TRBD1 (5 bases). CDR3 length: 11 residues. Germline V gene lookup returns CDR1 SGHAT and CDR2 FQNNGV. V was pared by 6 bases and J by 3 bases, with 6 bases between. The DNA for the CDR3 is TGTGCCAGCAGAAGGGGCTACGAGCAGTACTTC. This codes for CASRRGYEQYF.

The chain combines TRBV18 with TRBJ2-5; 8 bases fit TRBD2. The V and J ends lost 6 bases and 1 base, in that order; junction bases with no gene match: 1. CDR1 and CDR2 from the germline V gene are KGHSH and LQKENI. CDR3 length: 13 amino acids. This CDR3 reads CASSRGGQETQYF. CDR3 DNA: TGTGCCAGCTCCCGGGGGGGCCAAGAGACCCAGTACTTC.

This clone came up a few times. V is TRBV3-1 (or the pseudogene TRBV3-2) and J is TRBJ2-2; D is possibly TRBD1 (6 bases). The CDR3 length is 13 residues. From germline, CDR1 is LGHDT and CDR2 YNNKEL (reference sequence). V was shortened by 4 bases and J by 12 bases, with 15 bases between the two germline ends. The DNA of the CDR3 is TGTGCCAGCAGCCGGACTGATGGACAGAAGCTGTTTTTT. Translating it yields CASSRTDGQKLFF.

The chain links TRBV23-1 to TRBJ1-2; TRBD1 matches 8 bases. TRBV23-1 qualifies as an ORF whose function is uncertain. The CDR3 contains 15 residues. Unmatched junction bases numbered 7, after V lost 2 bases and J lost 5 bases. The CDR3 sequence: CASSQEGQGSYGYTF. The DNA for the CDR3 is TGCGCCAGCAGTCAAGAAGGACAGGGATCGTATGGCTACACCTTC.

CDR3 nucleotides: TGTGCCAGCAGTACACAGGGGAACACTGAAGCTTTCTTT. Translating it yields CASSTQGNTEAFF. The gene calls are TRBV7-9 and TRBJ1-1, with a weak D call TRBD1 (6 bases). The V end lost 6 bases, the J end lost 1 base, and 9 bases lay between the germline ends. CDR3 length equals 13 residues. CDR1 SEHNR and CDR2 FQNEAQ come from the germline V gene (reference sequence).

The CDR3 DNA is TGTGCCAGCAGTTGGTTTGGAGAGACCCTAACTTTC. It encodes CASSWFGETLTF. V and J are TRBV27 and TRBJ2-6, with D hard to call. The CDR3 sequence is 12 residues long. In germline, CDR1 is MNHEY, CDR2 SMNVEV (reference sequence). V gave up 4 bases and J gave up 19 bases, with 17 bases separating them.

Only a few counts were recorded for this clone. V is TRBV2 and J is TRBJ1-3; D gene uncertain. CDR3 length equals 12 residues. Germline V gene sequence: CDR1 SNHLY, CDR2 FYNNEI. V was trimmed by 3 bases and J by 8 bases, leaving 8 bases between them. The CDR3 here is CASSDPWHTIYF. Written as DNA, the CDR3 is TGTGCCAGCAGTGACCCCTGGCACACCATATATTTT.

CDR3 nucleotides: TGCGCCAGCAGCGCCGACACCAGGGGAGGGACAGATACGCAGTATTTT. Amino acid sequence: CASSADTRGGTDTQYF. The chain has TRBV23-1 and TRBJ2-3; TRBD2 is a possible D gene (7 bases). TRBV23-1 is treated as an ORF (open reading frame) with a function not yet certain. Trimming shortened V by 6 bases and J by 3 bases, and 19 bases separated the two germline ends. This CDR3 is 16 amino acids long.

The chain has TRBV5-1 and TRBJ1-2; 9 bases line up with TRBD1. V shed 4 bases, J shed 1 base, and the junction held 5 bases outside the gene matches. The CDR3 totals 15 residues. Looked up from germline, CDR1 is SGHRS and CDR2 is YFSETQ. The CDR3 loop reads CASSDPGQGNYGYTF. CDR3 in DNA: TGCGCCAGCAGCGATCCGGGACAGGGTAACTATGGCTACACCTTC.

The genes are TRBV4-1 and TRBJ1-2, with TRBD1 identical over 7 bases. CDR3 length: 14 residues. V lost 3 bases, J lost 2 bases, and 3 bases stayed unmatched. Germline V gene sequence: CDR1 MGHRA, CDR2 YSYEKL. The CDR3 region is CASSQSTGNYGYTF. The CDR3 DNA reads TGCGCCAGCAGCCAGTCGACAGGGAACTATGGCTACACCTTC.

The V gene is TRBV4-3, the J gene TRBJ1-4; 11 positions match TRBD1. The CDR3 spans 18 residues. The trim removed 4 bases at V and 2 bases at J, leaving 9 bases unmatched. Germline V gene lookup returns CDR1 LGHNA and CDR2 YSLEER. The CDR3 bases are TGCGCCAGCAGCCCAAGGACAGGGGGCATCCCCACTAATGAAAAACTGTTTTTT. Translation: CASSPRTGGIPTNEKLFF.

The chain employs TRBV29-1 and TRBJ2-1; 13 nucleotides line up with TRBD2. Germline V gives CDR1 SQVTM, CDR2 ANQGSEA. V dropped 6 bases and J dropped 9; count of bases not matched to a gene: 14. This CDR3 spans 16 amino acids. The CDR3 region has the DNA TGCAGCGTAATGACTAGCGGGGGGTCCGGTTCGGGTGAGCAGTTCTTC. Residues: CSVMTSGGSGSGEQFF.